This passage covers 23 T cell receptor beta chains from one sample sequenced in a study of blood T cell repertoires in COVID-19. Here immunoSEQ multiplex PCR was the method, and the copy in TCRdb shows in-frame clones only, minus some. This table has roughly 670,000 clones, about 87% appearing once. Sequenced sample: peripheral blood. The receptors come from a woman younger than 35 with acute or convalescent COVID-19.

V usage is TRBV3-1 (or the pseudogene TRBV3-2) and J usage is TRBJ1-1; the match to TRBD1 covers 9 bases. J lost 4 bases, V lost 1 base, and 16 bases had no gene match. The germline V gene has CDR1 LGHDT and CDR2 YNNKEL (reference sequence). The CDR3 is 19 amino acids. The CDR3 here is CASSQAKIRDRVKGTEAFF. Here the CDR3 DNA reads TGTGCCAGCAGCCAAGCGAAGATCCGGGACAGGGTAAAAGGCACTGAAGCTTTCTTT.

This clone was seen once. CDR3 sequence reads: CASSVGAGMADTQYF. CDR3 DNA sequence: TGTGCCAGCAGCGTAGGAGCCGGGATGGCAGATACGCAGTATTTT. The chain employs TRBV9 and TRBJ2-3; TRBD2 might be the D (5 bases). Germline values: CDR1 SGDLS, CDR2 YYNGEE. V was shortened by 0 bases and J by 4 bases, with 12 bases between the two germline ends. The length of the CDR3 is 15 residues.

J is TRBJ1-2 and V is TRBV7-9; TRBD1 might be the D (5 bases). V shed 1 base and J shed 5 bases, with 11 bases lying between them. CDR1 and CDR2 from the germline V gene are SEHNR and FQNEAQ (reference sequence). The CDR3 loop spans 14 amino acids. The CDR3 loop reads CASSLGQGVYGYTF. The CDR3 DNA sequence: TGTGCCAGCAGCTTAGGGCAGGGCGTTTATGGCTACACCTTC.

The CDR3 sequence is CAWVQGANMNTEAFF. Written as DNA, the CDR3 is TGTGCCTGGGTGCAAGGGGCGAATATGAACACTGAAGCTTTCTTT. The J gene is TRBJ1-1, the V gene TRBV30, with a weak D call TRBD1 (5 bases). With 5 bases removed from V and 0 bases from J, the gap between germline ends came to 16 bases. In germline, CDR1 is GTSNPN, CDR2 SVGIG (reference sequence). The CDR3 spans 15 residues.

The CDR3 spells CASRRGGQGSSGYTF. CDR3 sequence (DNA): TGTGCCAGCAGAAGGGGGGGACAGGGGTCTAGTGGCTACACCTTC. V gene TRBV5-4 combines with J gene TRBJ1-2; 10 bases map to TRBD1. The CDR3 loop spans 15 amino acids. The germline CDR1 and CDR2 sequences are SGHNT and YYREEE (reference sequence). V shed 5 bases, J shed 7 bases, and the junction held 11 bases outside the gene matches.

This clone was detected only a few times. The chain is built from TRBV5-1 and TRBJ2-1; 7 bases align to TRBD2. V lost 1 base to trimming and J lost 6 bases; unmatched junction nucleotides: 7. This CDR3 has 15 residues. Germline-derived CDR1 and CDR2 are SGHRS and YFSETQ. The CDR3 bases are TGCGCCAGCAGCTTGTGGCTAGCGGACCTCAATGAGCAGTTCTTC. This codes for CASSLWLADLNEQFF.

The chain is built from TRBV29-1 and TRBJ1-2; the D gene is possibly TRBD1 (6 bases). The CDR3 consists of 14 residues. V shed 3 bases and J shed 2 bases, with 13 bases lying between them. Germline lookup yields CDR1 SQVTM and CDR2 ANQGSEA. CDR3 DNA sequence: TGCAGCGTTGATTACAGGGAGCTGAACTATGGCTACACCTTC. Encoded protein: CSVDYRELNYGYTF.

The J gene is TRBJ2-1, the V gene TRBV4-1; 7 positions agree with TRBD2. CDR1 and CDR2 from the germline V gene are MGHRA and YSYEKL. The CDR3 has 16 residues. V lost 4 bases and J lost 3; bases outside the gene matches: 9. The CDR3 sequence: CASSLPSGESYNEQFF. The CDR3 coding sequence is TGCGCCAGCAGCCTCCCGAGCGGGGAAAGCTACAATGAGCAGTTCTTC.

CDR3 amino acids: CASSFLSETQYF. For the CDR3, the DNA is TGTGCCAGCAGCTTCTTATCAGAGACCCAGTACTTC. The genes are TRBV7-9 and TRBJ2-5; D is unclear. Deletions cut 3 bases from V and 4 bases from J, with 6 bases between. The CDR3 length is 12 residues. Germline CDR1 SEHNR, CDR2 FQNEAQ (reference sequence).

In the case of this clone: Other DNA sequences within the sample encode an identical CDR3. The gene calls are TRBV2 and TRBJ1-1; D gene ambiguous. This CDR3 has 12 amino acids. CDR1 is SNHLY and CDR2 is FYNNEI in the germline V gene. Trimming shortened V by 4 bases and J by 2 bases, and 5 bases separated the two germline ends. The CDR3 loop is CASSGLNTEAFF. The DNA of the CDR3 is TGTGCCAGCAGTGGACTCAACACTGAAGCTTTCTTT.

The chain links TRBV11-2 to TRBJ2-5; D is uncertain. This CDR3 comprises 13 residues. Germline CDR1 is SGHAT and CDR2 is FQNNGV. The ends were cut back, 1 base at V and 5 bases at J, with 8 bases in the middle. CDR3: CASSLGVQETQYF. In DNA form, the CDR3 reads TGTGCCAGCAGCTTAGGCGTACAGGAGACCCAGTACTTC.

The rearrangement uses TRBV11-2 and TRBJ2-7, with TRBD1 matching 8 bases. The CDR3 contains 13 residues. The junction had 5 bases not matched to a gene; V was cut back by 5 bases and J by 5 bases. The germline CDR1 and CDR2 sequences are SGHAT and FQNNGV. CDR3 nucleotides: TGTGCCAGCAGCCGGGACAGGTCCAACGAGCAGTACTTC. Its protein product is CASSRDRSNEQYF.

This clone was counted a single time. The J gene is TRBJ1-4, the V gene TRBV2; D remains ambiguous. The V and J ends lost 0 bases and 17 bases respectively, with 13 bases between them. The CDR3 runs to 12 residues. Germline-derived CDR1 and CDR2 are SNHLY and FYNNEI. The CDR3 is CASSEANTVPFF. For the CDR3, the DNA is TGTGCCAGCAGTGAAGCGAATACAGTTCCCTTTTTT.

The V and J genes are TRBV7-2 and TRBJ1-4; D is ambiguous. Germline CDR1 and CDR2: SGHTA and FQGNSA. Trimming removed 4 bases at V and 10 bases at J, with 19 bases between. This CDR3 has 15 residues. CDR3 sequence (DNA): TGTGCCAGCAGCTCCTCTGGTCTCGTATCGGGAAAACTGTTTTTT. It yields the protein CASSSSGLVSGKLFF.

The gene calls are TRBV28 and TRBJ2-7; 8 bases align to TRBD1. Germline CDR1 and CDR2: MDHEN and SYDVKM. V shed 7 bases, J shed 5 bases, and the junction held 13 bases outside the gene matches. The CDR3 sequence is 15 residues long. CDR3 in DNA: TGTGCCAGCAAAATCACAGGACAGGGATTGAACGAGCAGTACTTC. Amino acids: CASKITGQGLNEQYF. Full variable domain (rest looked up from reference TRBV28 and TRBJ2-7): DVKVTQSSRYLVKRTGEKVFLECVQDMDHENMFWYRQDPGLGLRLIYFSYDVKMKEKGDIPEGYSVSREKKERFSLILESASTNQTSMYLCASKITGQGLNEQYFGPGTRLTVT.

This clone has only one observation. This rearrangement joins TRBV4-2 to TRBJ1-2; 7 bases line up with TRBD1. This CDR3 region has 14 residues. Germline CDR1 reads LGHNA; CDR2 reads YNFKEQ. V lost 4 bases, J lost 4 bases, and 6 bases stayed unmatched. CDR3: CASSRRGLGYGYTF. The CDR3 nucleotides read TGTGCCAGCAGCCGAAGGGGGCTTGGCTATGGCTACACCTTC.

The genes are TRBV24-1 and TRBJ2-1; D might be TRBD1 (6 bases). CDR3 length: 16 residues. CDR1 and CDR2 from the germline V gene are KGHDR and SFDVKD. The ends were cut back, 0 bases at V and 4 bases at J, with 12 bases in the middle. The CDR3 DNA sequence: TGTGCCACCAGTGATTTGAGGGGGAGTGATTACAATGAGCAGTTCTTC. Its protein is CATSDLRGSDYNEQFF.

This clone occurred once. The CDR3 region is CASRGTGSNYGYTF. CDR3 nucleotide sequence: TGTGCCAGCAGAGGGACAGGGTCCAACTATGGCTACACCTTC. The rearrangement links TRBV27 to TRBJ1-2; 9 positions agree with TRBD1. The germline CDR1 and CDR2 sequences are MNHEY and SMNVEV (reference sequence). This CDR3 spans 14 amino acids. V was pared by 6 bases and J by 2 bases, with 4 bases of the junction left unmatched.

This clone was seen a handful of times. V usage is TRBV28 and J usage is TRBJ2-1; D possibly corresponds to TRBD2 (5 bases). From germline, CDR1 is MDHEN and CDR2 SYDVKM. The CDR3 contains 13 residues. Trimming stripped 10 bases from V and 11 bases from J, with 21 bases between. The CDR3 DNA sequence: TGTGCCACCCGGAGGACGGCAGCAATGAAGCAGTTCTTC. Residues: CATRRTAAMKQFF.

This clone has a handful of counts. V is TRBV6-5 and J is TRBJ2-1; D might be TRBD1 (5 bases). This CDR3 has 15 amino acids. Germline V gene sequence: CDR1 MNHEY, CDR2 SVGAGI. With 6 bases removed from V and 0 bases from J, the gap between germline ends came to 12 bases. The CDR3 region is CASSKGSRSYNEQFF. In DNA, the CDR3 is TGTGCCAGCAGCAAGGGGTCCCGCTCCTACAATGAGCAGTTCTTC.

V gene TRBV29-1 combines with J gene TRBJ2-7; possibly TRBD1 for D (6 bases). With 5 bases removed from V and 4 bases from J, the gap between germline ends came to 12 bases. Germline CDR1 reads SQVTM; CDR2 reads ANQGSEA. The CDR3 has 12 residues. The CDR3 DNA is TGCAGCGTTTGGGCAGGGGATTACGAGCAGTACTTC. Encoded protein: CSVWAGDYEQYF.

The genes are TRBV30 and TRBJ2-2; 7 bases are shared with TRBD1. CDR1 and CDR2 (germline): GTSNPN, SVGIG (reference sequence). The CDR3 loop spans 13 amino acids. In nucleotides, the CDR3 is TGTGTTGGGCAGGGGGAGAACACCGGGGAGCTGTTTTTT. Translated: CVGQGENTGELFF.

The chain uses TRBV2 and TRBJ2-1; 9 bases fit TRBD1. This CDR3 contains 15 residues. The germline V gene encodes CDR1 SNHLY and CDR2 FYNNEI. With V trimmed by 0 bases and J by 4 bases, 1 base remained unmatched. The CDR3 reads CASSEAGTGYNEQFF. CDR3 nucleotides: TGTGCCAGCAGTGAAGCAGGGACAGGGTACAATGAGCAGTTCTTC.